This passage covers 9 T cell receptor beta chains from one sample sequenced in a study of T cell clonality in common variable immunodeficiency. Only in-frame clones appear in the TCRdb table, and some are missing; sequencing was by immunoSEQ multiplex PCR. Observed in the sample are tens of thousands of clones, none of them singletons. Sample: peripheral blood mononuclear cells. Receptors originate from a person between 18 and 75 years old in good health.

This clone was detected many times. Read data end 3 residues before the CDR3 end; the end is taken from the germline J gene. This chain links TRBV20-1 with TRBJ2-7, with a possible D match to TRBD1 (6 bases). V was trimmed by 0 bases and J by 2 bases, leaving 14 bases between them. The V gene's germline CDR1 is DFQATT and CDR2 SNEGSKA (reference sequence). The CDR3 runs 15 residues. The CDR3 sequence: CSARDSTGSAYEQYF. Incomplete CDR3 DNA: TGCAGTGCTAGAGATTCAACAGGGTCGGCCTACGAG.

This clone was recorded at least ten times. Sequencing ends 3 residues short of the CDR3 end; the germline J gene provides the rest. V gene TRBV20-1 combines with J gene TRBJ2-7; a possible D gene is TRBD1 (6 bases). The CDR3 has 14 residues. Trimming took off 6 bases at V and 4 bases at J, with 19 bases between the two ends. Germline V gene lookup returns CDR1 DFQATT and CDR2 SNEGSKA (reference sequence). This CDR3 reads CSAPQRGTSYEQYF. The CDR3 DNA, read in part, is TGCAGTGCCCCCCAACGAGGGACATCGTACGAG.

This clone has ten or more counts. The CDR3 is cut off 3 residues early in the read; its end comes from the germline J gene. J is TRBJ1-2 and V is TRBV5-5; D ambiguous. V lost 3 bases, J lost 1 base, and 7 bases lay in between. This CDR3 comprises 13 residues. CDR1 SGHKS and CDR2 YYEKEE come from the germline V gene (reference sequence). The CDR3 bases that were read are TGTGCCAGCAGCTACGACAATAACTATGGC. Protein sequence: CASSYDNNYG. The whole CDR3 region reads CASSYDNNYGYTF.

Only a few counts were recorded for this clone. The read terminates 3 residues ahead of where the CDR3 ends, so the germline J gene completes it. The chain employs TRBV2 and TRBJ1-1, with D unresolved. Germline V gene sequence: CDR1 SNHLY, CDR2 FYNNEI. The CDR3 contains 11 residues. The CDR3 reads CASSESPVAFF. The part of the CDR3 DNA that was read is TGTGCCAGCAGTGAGTCTCCGGTA.

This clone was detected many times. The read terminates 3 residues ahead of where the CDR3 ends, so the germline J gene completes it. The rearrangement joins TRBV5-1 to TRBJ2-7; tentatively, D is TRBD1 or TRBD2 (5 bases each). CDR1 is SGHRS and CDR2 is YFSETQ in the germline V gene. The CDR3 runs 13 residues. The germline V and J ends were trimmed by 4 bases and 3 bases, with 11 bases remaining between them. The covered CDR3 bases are TGCGCCAGCAGCGAGGGGTCCAGCTACGAG. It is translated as CASSEGSSYE. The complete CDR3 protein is CASSEGSSYEQYF.

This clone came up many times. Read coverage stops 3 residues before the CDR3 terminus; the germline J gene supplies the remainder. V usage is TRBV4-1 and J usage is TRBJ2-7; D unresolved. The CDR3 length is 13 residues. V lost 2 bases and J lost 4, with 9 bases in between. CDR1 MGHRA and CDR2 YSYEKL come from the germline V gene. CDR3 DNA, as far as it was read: TGCGCCAGCAGCCAACTTCCTTTATACGAG. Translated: CASSQLPLYE. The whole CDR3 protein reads CASSQLPLYEQYF.

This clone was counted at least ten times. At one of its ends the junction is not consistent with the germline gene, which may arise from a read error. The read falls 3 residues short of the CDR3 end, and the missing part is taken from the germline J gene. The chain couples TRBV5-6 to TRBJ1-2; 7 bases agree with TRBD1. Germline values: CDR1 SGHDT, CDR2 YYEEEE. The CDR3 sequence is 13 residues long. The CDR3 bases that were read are TGTGCCAGCAACTTGGGACAGAACTATGGC. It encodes CASNLGQNYG. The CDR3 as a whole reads CASNLGQNYGYTF.

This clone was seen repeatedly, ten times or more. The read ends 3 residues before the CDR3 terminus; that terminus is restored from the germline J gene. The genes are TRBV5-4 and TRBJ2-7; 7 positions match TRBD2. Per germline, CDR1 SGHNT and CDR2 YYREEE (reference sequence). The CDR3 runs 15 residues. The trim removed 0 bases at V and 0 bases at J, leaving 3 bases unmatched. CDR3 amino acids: CASSLGLAVSYEQYF. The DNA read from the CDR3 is TGTGCCAGCAGCTTGGGGCTAGCGGTCTCCTACGAG.

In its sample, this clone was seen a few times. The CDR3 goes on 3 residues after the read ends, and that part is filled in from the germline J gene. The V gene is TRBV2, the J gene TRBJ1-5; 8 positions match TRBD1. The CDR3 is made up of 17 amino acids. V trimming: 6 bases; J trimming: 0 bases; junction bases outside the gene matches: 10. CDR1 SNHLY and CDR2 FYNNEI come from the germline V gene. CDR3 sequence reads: CASRPGTGGSSNQPQHF. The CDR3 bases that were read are TGTGCCAGCAGACCCGGGACAGGCGGATCTAGCAATCAGCCC.